One sample yielded the 11 T cell receptor beta chains listed below, sequenced in a study of blood T cell repertoires in COVID-19. Method: immunoSEQ multiplex PCR; TCRdb's copy keeps in-frame clones and lacks some. The sample shows roughly 230,000 clones, roughly 85% of them seen only once. Source material: peripheral blood. The receptors shown here come from a man aged 35 to 55 with acute or convalescent COVID-19.

The V call is TRBV5-1, the J call TRBJ1-6, with TRBD1 matching over 7 bases. CDR1 SGHRS and CDR2 YFSETQ come from the germline V gene. This CDR3 contains 17 residues. J lost 6 bases, V lost 0 bases, and 9 bases had no gene match. For the CDR3, the DNA is TGCGCCAGCAGCTTGGGGCCCCGGGGACAGCGTAATTCACCCCTCCACTTT. As protein: CASSLGPRGQRNSPLHF. Filled out from reference TRBV5-1 and TRBJ1-6, the complete variable domain reads KAGVTQTPRYLIKTRGQQVTLSCSPISGHRSVSWYQQTPGQGLQFLFEYFSETQRNKGNFPGRFSGRQFSNSRSEMNVSTLELGDSALYLCASSLGPRGQRNSPLHFGNGTRLTVT.

The gene calls are TRBV28 and TRBJ1-4; 7 nucleotides agree with TRBD1. The CDR3 spans 14 residues. Germline CDR1 MDHEN, CDR2 SYDVKM. V dropped 2 bases and J dropped 8; count of bases not matched to a gene: 5. CDR3 DNA: TGTGCCAGCAGTTTAGGAGGGGGCCGGGAAAAACTGTTTTTT. Amino acid sequence: CASSLGGGREKLFF.

The chain uses TRBV7-8 and TRBJ1-6; D might be TRBD1 (6 bases). The CDR3 extends over 15 amino acids. Per germline, CDR1 SGHVS and CDR2 FQNEAQ. V was pared by 5 bases and J by 7 bases, with 15 bases between. The CDR3 protein is CASSGEGGINSPLHF. In DNA, the CDR3 is TGTGCCAGCAGCGGGGAAGGGGGTATCAATTCACCCCTCCACTTT. Together with reference TRBV7-8 and TRBJ1-6, the CDR3 gives the full variable domain: GAGVSQSPRYKVAKRGQDVALRCDPISGHVSLFWYQQALGQGPEFLTYFQNEAQLDKSGLPSDRFFAERPEGSVSTLKIQRTQQEDSAVYLCASSGEGGINSPLHFGNGTRLTVT.

The chain recombines TRBV3-1 (or the pseudogene TRBV3-2) with TRBJ2-5; 14 bases map to TRBD2. CDR3 length equals 18 residues. Germline V lookup: CDR1 LGHDT, CDR2 YNNKEL (reference sequence). Unmatched junction bases numbered 7, after V lost 1 base and J lost 3 bases. CDR3 amino acids: CASSQGLAGGRVKETQYF. CDR3 DNA: TGTGCCAGCAGCCAAGGACTAGCGGGGGGGCGGGTGAAAGAGACCCAGTACTTC.

This clone was counted between two and nine times. This chain joins TRBV6-6 and TRBJ1-2; 8 nucleotides agree with TRBD1. This CDR3 has 14 amino acids. Germline V gene lookup returns CDR1 MNHNY and CDR2 SVGAGI (reference sequence). The trim removed 6 bases at V and 4 bases at J, leaving 7 bases unmatched. For the CDR3, the DNA is TGTGCCAGCAGCAACGGACAGGGCGGCTATGGCTACACCTTC. Translated, it gives CASSNGQGGYGYTF.

This chain uses TRBV5-6 with TRBJ1-6, with 7 bases that match TRBD1. The CDR3 covers 14 residues. The germline gives CDR1 SGHDT, CDR2 YYEEEE. V was clipped by 4 bases and J by 5 bases; unmatched bases: 3. CDR3 sequence: CASSQQGNNSPLHF. CDR3 DNA: TGTGCCAGCAGCCAACAGGGGAATAATTCACCCCTCCACTTT. The variable domain in full, with the rest retrieved from reference TRBV5-6 and TRBJ1-6, is DAGVTQSPTHLIKTRGQQVTLRCSPKSGHDTVSWYQQALGQGPQFIFQYYEEEERQRGNFPDRFSGHQFPNYSSELNVNALLLGDSALYLCASSQQGNNSPLHFGNGTRLTVT.

The chain has TRBV5-6 and TRBJ1-3, with D perhaps matching TRBD1 (5 bases). Germline V lookup: CDR1 SGHDT, CDR2 YYEEEE. The CDR3 runs 18 residues. V lost 4 bases, J lost 0 bases, and 20 bases lay in between. CDR3 loop: CASSLKFRDSRSGNTIYF. The CDR3 DNA follows: TGTGCCAGCAGCCTAAAGTTCCGGGACTCCCGCTCTGGAAACACCATATATTTT.

The genes are TRBV15 and TRBJ1-3, with D maybe TRBD1 (5 bases). Trimming removed 0 bases from V and 3 bases from J, with 9 bases in between. The V gene's germline CDR1 is LNHNV and CDR2 YYDKDF (reference sequence). This CDR3 has 15 residues. The CDR3 nucleotides read TGTGCCACCAGCAGAGAAAGGGGTGTTGGAAACACCATATATTTT. It codes for CATSRERGVGNTIYF.

The chain joins TRBV5-4 to TRBJ2-4; D is ambiguous. The germline V gene encodes CDR1 SGHNT and CDR2 YYREEE (reference sequence). The V gene lost 0 bases and the J gene lost 2 bases, with 9 bases spanning the gap. This CDR3 is 15 amino acids long. Here the CDR3 reads CASSLGAPTKNIQYF. As DNA, the CDR3 is TGTGCCAGCAGCTTGGGAGCCCCGACCAAAAACATTCAGTACTTC.

The chain has TRBV7-2 and TRBJ2-3, with TRBD1 matching 8 bases. Unmatched junction bases numbered 7, after V lost 3 bases and J lost 2 bases. The CDR3 extends over 16 amino acids. Germline-derived CDR1 and CDR2 are SGHTA and FQGNSA. The CDR3 DNA sequence: TGTGCCAGCAGCTTGACAGGGGCCCTAACCACAGATACGCAGTATTTT. It is translated as CASSLTGALTTDTQYF. Combining the CDR3 with reference TRBV7-2 and TRBJ2-3 gives the whole variable domain GAGVSQSPSNKVTEKGKDVELRCDPISGHTALYWYRQSLGQGLEFLIYFQGNSAPDKSGLPSDRFSAERTGGSVSTLTIQRTQQEDSAVYLCASSLTGALTTDTQYFGPGTRLTVL.

This clone appeared once. Other DNA sequences from this sample encode an identical CDR3 as well. The J gene is TRBJ1-5, the V gene TRBV18; D uncertain. Trimming removed 2 bases at V and 5 bases at J, with 7 bases between. Per the germline V gene, CDR1 is KGHSH and CDR2 is LQKENI. The CDR3 is 13 amino acids. CDR3 in amino acids: CASSPGEDQPQHF. The CDR3 DNA is TGTGCCAGCTCACCAGGGGAGGATCAGCCCCAGCATTTT.